This entry lists 27 T cell receptor beta chains sequenced from one sample in a study of regulatory T cells in long-lasting Graves disease. Time point described: newly diagnosed GD, antithyroid drugs for less than 3 months. Isolated PBMC RNA provided the starting material for the TCR library. Libraries of TCR beta came from iRepertoire HTBI primers plus Arm-PCR of CDR3 regions. MiXCR, run by TCRdb on the multiplex PCR reads, gives a single entry per CDR3 protein. This repertoire shows 320,000 or so distinct CDR3 sequences, over 15% found once; its top ten account for roughly 40%. Material: peripheral blood mononuclear cells (PBMCs), obtained at new diagnosis, from a patient treated with antithyroid drugs. The receptor set was obtained from a female donor with Graves disease.

This clonotype was found many times. The chain has TRBV7-8 and TRBJ2-7; TRBD1 matches 7 bases. V gave up 5 bases and J gave up 7 bases; unmatched junction bases: 17. Germline-derived CDR1 and CDR2 are SGHVS and FQNEAQ. This CDR3 contains 16 residues. This CDR3 reads CASSIPDRSVPEEQYF. The CDR3 DNA is TGTGCCAGCAGCATACCGGACAGGTCGGTCCCCGAGGAGCAGTACTTC. Supplemented by reference TRBV7-8 and TRBJ2-7, the full variable domain reads GAGVSQSPRYKVAKRGQDVALRCDPISGHVSLFWYQQALGQGPEFLTYFQNEAQLDKSGLPSDRFFAERPEGSVSTLKIQRTQQEDSAVYLCASSIPDRSVPEEQYFGPGTRLTVT.

Notes on this clonotype: This likely traces to a read error, being one base from a far larger clone. The rearrangement links TRBV12-3 or TRBV12-4 to TRBJ2-5, with 7 bases fitting TRBD2. CDR3 length: 13 amino acids. V was clipped by 6 bases and J by 5 bases; unmatched bases: 6. The DNA for the CDR3 is TGTGCCAGCAGGTCGACTAGCTTGGAGACCCAGTACTTC. Encoded protein: CASRSTSLETQYF.

This clonotype was counted at least ten times. The chain employs TRBV11-2 and TRBJ1-1, with D possibly matching TRBD1 (5 bases). Trimming stripped 1 base from V and 1 base from J, with 7 bases between. Germline-derived CDR1 and CDR2 are SGHAT and FQNNGV. The CDR3 loop spans 14 amino acids. The CDR3 DNA is TGTGCCAGCAGCTTAGTTGACAGGAACACTGAAGCTTTCTTT. Its translation: CASSLVDRNTEAFF.

As regards this clonotype: Germline is not matched at one junction end, which may reflect a read error. The V call is TRBV28, the J call TRBJ1-2; 8 positions match TRBD1. This CDR3 is 15 amino acids long. CDR1 MDHEN and CDR2 SYDVKM come from the germline V gene. Here the CDR3 DNA reads TGTACCAGCATCCCCGGACAGGGAGGGGGGTATGGCTACACCTTC. Protein: CTSIPGQGGGYGYTF.

This clonotype was recorded a few times. It may be a read error: a sequence one base away is much more abundant. The chain uses TRBV13 and TRBJ2-3; TRBD1 or TRBD2 may be the D gene (5 bases each). The CDR3 sequence is 19 residues long. CDR1 is PRHDT and CDR2 is FYEKMQ in the germline V gene (reference sequence). V was trimmed by 3 bases and J by 2 bases, leaving 24 bases between them. CDR3 sequence reads: CASSFMSTGRADFTDTQYF. The CDR3 DNA follows: TGTGCCAGCAGCTTCATGAGTACGGGACGAGCGGACTTCACAGATACGCAGTATTTT.

This clonotype was seen repeatedly, ten times or more. The chain employs TRBV5-1 and TRBJ1-6, with D hard to call. CDR1 is SGHRS, CDR2 YFSETQ, per germline. There are 14 residues in the CDR3. V was clipped by 0 bases and J by 7 bases, with 8 bases between them. The CDR3 reads CASSLETGNSPLHF. CDR3 DNA sequence: TGCGCCAGCAGCTTGGAGACTGGGAATTCACCCCTCCACTTT.

This clonotype appeared many times. This chain links TRBV30 with TRBJ2-7; D is unclear. The length of the CDR3 is 11 residues. The V end lost 4 bases, the J end lost 4 bases, and 8 bases lay between the germline ends. Germline V gives CDR1 GTSNPN, CDR2 SVGIG (reference sequence). The CDR3 DNA is TGTGCCTGGATCTCGCGGTACGAGCAGTACTTC. Amino acids: CAWISRYEQYF.

This clonotype was counted ten times or more. The chain carries TRBV18 and TRBJ2-5; D not resolved. Trimming shortened V by 2 bases and J by 5 bases, and 6 bases separated the two germline ends. Germline assignment: CDR1 KGHSH and CDR2 LQKENI. This CDR3 contains 12 residues. CDR3 in amino acids: CASSPGVETQYF. In nucleotides, the CDR3 is TGTGCCAGCTCACCAGGGGTGGAGACCCAGTACTTC.

V usage is TRBV5-1 and J usage is TRBJ2-5, with 12 bases matching TRBD2. V was pared by 6 bases and J by 2 bases, with 11 bases of the junction left unmatched. Germline assignment: CDR1 SGHRS and CDR2 YFSETQ. The CDR3 totals 17 residues. As DNA, the CDR3 is TGCGCCAGCACCGGGACTAGCGGGCTTGGAAGTCAAGAGACCCAGTACTTC. Amino acid sequence: CASTGTSGLGSQETQYF.

This clonotype was counted many times. V and J are TRBV27 and TRBJ2-3; 8 bases line up with TRBD1. Germline lookup yields CDR1 MNHEY and CDR2 SMNVEV (reference sequence). Trimming removed 7 bases from V and 4 bases from J; junction bases left unmatched: 4. This CDR3 is built from 13 residues. CDR3 protein: CASNTRGPDTQYF. The CDR3 nucleotides read TGTGCCAGCAATACCAGGGGGCCAGATACGCAGTATTTT.

The chain carries TRBV27 and TRBJ1-4; D is undetermined. Per germline, CDR1 MNHEY and CDR2 SMNVEV (reference sequence). This CDR3 is built from 15 residues. V was trimmed by 5 bases and J by 8 bases, leaving 18 bases between them. The CDR3 DNA sequence: TGTGCCAGCAGTGCGACGCGGGCAGGCGGGGAAAAACTGTTTTTT. Protein product: CASSATRAGGEKLFF. Complete variable domain (other parts from reference TRBV27 and TRBJ1-4): EAQVTQNPRYLITVTGKKLTVTCSQNMNHEYMSWYRQDPGLGLRQIYYSMNVEVTDKGDVPEGYKVSRKEKRNFPLILESPSPNQTSLYFCASSATRAGGEKLFFGSGTQLSVL.

This clonotype was observed at least ten times. V usage is TRBV12-3 or TRBV12-4 and J usage is TRBJ2-5, with TRBD1 matching over 8 bases. V lost 2 bases and J lost 4; bases outside the gene matches: 3. The CDR3 is 14 residues long. The CDR3 loop is CASSLTTGAETQYF. The CDR3 region has the DNA TGTGCCAGCAGTTTAACGACAGGGGCAGAGACCCAGTACTTC.

There are many counts of this clonotype. The V call is TRBV30, the J call TRBJ1-4, with TRBD1 as a possible D gene (5 bases). V dropped 5 bases and J dropped 2 bases, with 12 bases sitting between them. The CDR3 contains 14 residues. Germline-derived CDR1 and CDR2 are GTSNPN and SVGIG (reference sequence). The CDR3 is CAWGAGVTNEKLFF. The CDR3 nucleotides are TGTGCCTGGGGGGCGGGGGTGACTAATGAAAAACTGTTTTTT.

This clonotype was observed a handful of times. The chain uses TRBV15 and TRBJ2-2, with 15 bases lining up with TRBD2. From germline, CDR1 is LNHNV and CDR2 YYDKDF (reference sequence). With V trimmed by 3 bases and J by 5 bases, 1 base remained unmatched. The CDR3 sequence is 16 residues long. The CDR3 DNA reads as TGTGCCACCAGCAGGGGACTAGCGGGAGGTACCGGGGAGCTGTTTTTT. This translates into CATSRGLAGGTGELFF. Full variable domain (missing parts from reference TRBV15 and TRBJ2-2): DAMVIQNPRYQVTQFGKPVTLSCSQTLNHNVMYWYQQKSSQAPKLLFHYYDKDFNNEADTPDNFQSRRPNTSFCFLDIRSPGLGDTAMYLCATSRGLAGGTGELFFGEGSRLTVL.

On this clonotype itself: A clone one base away is much larger, so this may be a read error. The chain combines TRBV5-6 with TRBJ1-2, with D unclear. Trimming pared 1 base from V and 5 bases from J, leaving 9 bases between. The CDR3 loop spans 13 amino acids. The germline CDR1 and CDR2 sequences are SGHDT and YYEEEE. DNA for the CDR3: TGTGCCAGCAGCTTGTGGTCGGCATATGGCTACACCTTC. Its translation: CASSLWSAYGYTF.

This clonotype came up many times. The rearrangement uses TRBV2 and TRBJ2-2; TRBD2 might be the D (5 bases). Trimming stripped 5 bases from V and 2 bases from J, with 12 bases between. CDR1 and CDR2 (germline): SNHLY, FYNNEI. The CDR3 is 15 residues long. CDR3 DNA: TGTGCCAGCAGTCCCGACTACCTAAACACCGGGGAGCTGTTTTTT. Residues: CASSPDYLNTGELFF.

This clonotype was counted a single time. CDR3 amino acids: CASSLPGNEQYF. The CDR3 DNA is TGTGCCAGCAGTTTGCCCGGGAACGAGCAGTACTTC. The genes are TRBV27 and TRBJ2-7; TRBD2 might be the D (5 bases). V lost 3 bases and J lost 5, with 8 bases in between. The CDR3 has 12 amino acids. Looked up from germline, CDR1 is MNHEY and CDR2 is SMNVEV (reference sequence).

This sequence joins TRBV15 and TRBJ2-2, with a weak D call TRBD1 (6 bases). Germline CDR1 LNHNV, CDR2 YYDKDF (reference sequence). The CDR3 is made up of 15 amino acids. V was cut by 0 bases and J by 7 bases, with 12 bases left in between. Written as DNA, the CDR3 is TGTGCCACCAGCAGAGATATCCAGGGGAACGGGGAGCTGTTTTTT. Amino acids: CATSRDIQGNGELFF. The full variable domain, completed using reference TRBV15 and TRBJ2-2, is DAMVIQNPRYQVTQFGKPVTLSCSQTLNHNVMYWYQQKSSQAPKLLFHYYDKDFNNEADTPDNFQSRRPNTSFCFLDIRSPGLGDTAMYLCATSRDIQGNGELFFGEGSRLTVL.

This clonotype was counted at least ten times. This chain uses TRBV19 with TRBJ1-1; D unclear. V lost 7 bases and J 5 bases, leaving 14 bases between the germline ends. This CDR3 is built from 13 residues. The germline V gene has CDR1 LNHDA and CDR2 SQIVND (reference sequence). This chain's CDR3 is CASKAHLRTEAFF. DNA for the CDR3: TGTGCCAGTAAGGCCCATCTAAGGACTGAAGCTTTCTTT.

This clonotype was seen many times. J is TRBJ1-1 and V is TRBV28, with 10 positions matching TRBD1. CDR1 and CDR2 from the germline V gene are MDHEN and SYDVKM. Trimming removed 6 bases from V and 4 bases from J; junction bases left unmatched: 14. The CDR3 is 17 residues long. The CDR3 spells CASRSPGQGPEGTEAFF. CDR3 bases: TGTGCCAGCAGAAGTCCGGGACAGGGGCCGGAGGGCACTGAAGCTTTCTTT.

In this sample, this clonotype turned up a few times. V is TRBV3-1 and J is TRBJ2-5; possible D gene TRBD2, 6 bases. V was shortened by 4 bases and J by 0 bases, with 9 bases between the two germline ends. Per the germline V gene, CDR1 is LGHDT and CDR2 is YNNKEL (reference sequence). This CDR3 has 14 residues. CDR3 protein: CASSLRTNQETQYF. CDR3 sequence (DNA): TGTGCCAGCAGCCTACGGACTAACCAAGAGACCCAGTACTTC.

This clonotype came up many times. This chain joins TRBV2 and TRBJ2-2, with 8 bases fitting TRBD1. CDR3 length: 18 amino acids. J gave up 1 base and V 0 bases, and 7 bases lay outside the gene matches. Germline CDR1 is SNHLY and CDR2 is FYNNEI. The CDR3 protein is CASSEAAGGALNTGELFF. The DNA for the CDR3 is TGTGCCAGCAGTGAAGCGGCAGGGGGCGCGTTGAACACCGGGGAGCTGTTTTTT.

This clonotype occurred many times. The chain recombines TRBV6-1 with TRBJ2-1; 10 bases map to TRBD2. This CDR3 spans 16 amino acids. Germline values: CDR1 MNHNS, CDR2 SASEGT. Trimming took 5 bases from V and 6 from J; bases not matched to a gene: 10. This CDR3 reads CASSSLAGGRGNEQFF. The CDR3 DNA is TGTGCCAGCAGTAGCTTAGCGGGAGGCCGGGGCAATGAGCAGTTCTTC.

This clonotype was detected many times. The CDR3 protein is CASSLAERGAQETQYF. CDR3 nucleotide sequence: TGTGCCAGCAGTTTAGCCGAGAGGGGGGCCCAAGAGACCCAGTACTTC. This rearrangement joins TRBV28 to TRBJ2-5; perhaps D is TRBD1 or TRBD2 (6 bases each). Germline lookup yields CDR1 MDHEN and CDR2 SYDVKM. The CDR3 is 16 amino acids. V was trimmed by 2 bases and J by 1 base, leaving 14 bases between them.

The chain joins TRBV7-8 to TRBJ2-1; 9 positions agree with TRBD2. Germline values: CDR1 SGHVS, CDR2 FQNEAQ. This CDR3 is built from 17 residues. J lost 9 bases, V lost 6 bases, and 18 bases had no gene match. CDR3 coding DNA: TGTGCCAGCAGTTTTAGTCCCGGTAGCGGGAGAAAGGGTGAGCAGTTCTTC. Protein sequence: CASSFSPGSGRKGEQFF. Supplemented by reference TRBV7-8 and TRBJ2-1, the full variable domain reads GAGVSQSPRYKVAKRGQDVALRCDPISGHVSLFWYQQALGQGPEFLTYFQNEAQLDKSGLPSDRFFAERPEGSVSTLKIQRTQQEDSAVYLCASSFSPGSGRKGEQFFGPGTRLTVL.

This clonotype was counted at least ten times. The chain couples TRBV30 to TRBJ1-5, with D tentatively TRBD1 (6 bases). The V end lost 7 bases, the J end lost 4 bases, and 11 bases lay between the germline ends. The germline CDR1 and CDR2 sequences are GTSNPN and SVGIG (reference sequence). This CDR3 contains 12 residues. The CDR3 coding sequence is TGTGCCTACGGACAGTTAAATCAGCCCCAGCATTTT. This encodes CAYGQLNQPQHF.

In this sample, this clonotype turned up many times. The chain links TRBV28 to TRBJ1-5; TRBD1 matches at 8 bases. Looked up from germline, CDR1 is MDHEN and CDR2 is SYDVKM. This CDR3 has 17 residues. V was clipped by 5 bases and J by 0 bases; unmatched bases: 9. The CDR3 sequence is CASSRWTGQGSNQPQHF. Here the CDR3 DNA reads TGTGCCAGCAGTCGATGGACAGGGCAGGGTAGCAATCAGCCCCAGCATTTT.